The present TCR beta chain was sequenced within a study of T cells in Graves' hyperthyroidism and ophthalmopathy. The CDR3 totals 16 residues. CDR1 and CDR2 (germline): DFQATT, SNEGSKA (reference sequence). J lost 6 bases, V lost 2 bases, and 12 bases had no gene match. Researchers amplified the TCR beta CDR3 regions from RNA transcripts. The study used the HTBI primer set for a first-round RT-PCR of the TCR CDR3. TCRdb reprocessed the multiplex PCR reads via MiXCR and lists one record per CDR3 protein. The data contain 250,000 to 300,000 distinct CDR3 sequences, around 20% of them singletons. In its sample, this clonotype was seen a few times. Individuals with ophthalmopathy presented a Clinical Activity Score of at least 3, a NOSPECS grade of at least 4 and a duration under 3 months.

This receptor was identified in a man aged 50-60 years with Graves' ophthalmopathy. This chain uses TRBV20-1 with TRBJ1-5; the match to TRBD1 covers 8 bases. The sample comprised blood. The CDR3 DNA reads TGCAGTGCTAGAACGTCCTTGGACAGGGCAAGTCAGCCCCAGCATTTT. As protein: CSARTSLDRASQPQHF.